Below, 5 T cell receptor beta chains from the same sample are listed, as sequenced in a study of cytomegalovirus exposure and HLA in healthy donors. PCR used 60 Vbeta primers and 13 Jbeta primers. The method was immunoSEQ multiplex PCR; TCRdb's version includes in-frame clones alone and lacks a portion of them. The sample contains 50,000 to 70,000 clones, about 78% of which appear only once. Sequenced input: PBMCs. The receptors derive from a girl under 18 in good health and CMV-seropositive.

The J gene is TRBJ1-1, the V gene TRBV30, with a possible D match to TRBD1 (5 bases). Germline V gene data show CDR1 as GTSNPN and CDR2 as SVGIG (reference sequence). The V end lost 3 bases, the J end lost 8 bases, and 25 bases lay between the germline ends. There are 16 residues in the CDR3. Here the CDR3 DNA reads TGTGCCTGGAGGTTATCATCCCCCGGGCGCGGGGCCGAAGCTTTCTTT. Its translation: CAWRLSSPGRGAEAFF.

J is TRBJ1-1 and V is TRBV18, with 7 positions matching TRBD1. Germline-derived CDR1 and CDR2 are KGHSH and LQKENI. The CDR3 totals 16 residues. V lost 3 bases and J lost 7; bases outside the gene matches: 14. Here the CDR3 DNA reads TGTGCCAGCTCACCGGCTTCAACGGGACAGCTCAATGAAGCTTTCTTT. This gives the protein CASSPASTGQLNEAFF.

This clone has a handful of counts. The V call is TRBV29-1, the J call TRBJ1-4; D perhaps matches TRBD1 (5 bases). CDR1 is SQVTM and CDR2 is ANQGSEA in the germline V gene. V lost 7 bases, J lost 3 bases, and 18 bases lay in between. CDR3 length: 15 residues. CDR3 coding DNA: TGCAGCGACCAGGACACGCCAGAGGCTAATGAAAAACTGTTTTTT. Amino acid sequence: CSDQDTPEANEKLFF.

The V call is TRBV5-1, the J call TRBJ2-1; TRBD2 agrees at 8 bases. Germline CDR1 SGHRS, CDR2 YFSETQ. J gave up 0 bases and V 4 bases, and 6 bases lay outside the gene matches. This CDR3 is 16 amino acids long. The CDR3 sequence is CASSRIGLASYNEQFF. The DNA for the CDR3 is TGCGCCAGCAGCCGGATTGGACTAGCCTCCTACAATGAGCAGTTCTTC.

The chain recombines TRBV5-4 with TRBJ2-2; 12 bases agree with TRBD2. CDR1 is SGHNT, CDR2 YYREEE, per germline (reference sequence). With 4 bases clipped from V and 7 bases from J, the junction kept 5 bases outside the gene matches. This CDR3 is built from 15 residues. CDR3 residues: CASSAGLAGGGELFF. The CDR3 DNA reads TGTGCCAGCAGCGCGGGACTAGCGGGTGGCGGGGAGCTGTTTTTT.